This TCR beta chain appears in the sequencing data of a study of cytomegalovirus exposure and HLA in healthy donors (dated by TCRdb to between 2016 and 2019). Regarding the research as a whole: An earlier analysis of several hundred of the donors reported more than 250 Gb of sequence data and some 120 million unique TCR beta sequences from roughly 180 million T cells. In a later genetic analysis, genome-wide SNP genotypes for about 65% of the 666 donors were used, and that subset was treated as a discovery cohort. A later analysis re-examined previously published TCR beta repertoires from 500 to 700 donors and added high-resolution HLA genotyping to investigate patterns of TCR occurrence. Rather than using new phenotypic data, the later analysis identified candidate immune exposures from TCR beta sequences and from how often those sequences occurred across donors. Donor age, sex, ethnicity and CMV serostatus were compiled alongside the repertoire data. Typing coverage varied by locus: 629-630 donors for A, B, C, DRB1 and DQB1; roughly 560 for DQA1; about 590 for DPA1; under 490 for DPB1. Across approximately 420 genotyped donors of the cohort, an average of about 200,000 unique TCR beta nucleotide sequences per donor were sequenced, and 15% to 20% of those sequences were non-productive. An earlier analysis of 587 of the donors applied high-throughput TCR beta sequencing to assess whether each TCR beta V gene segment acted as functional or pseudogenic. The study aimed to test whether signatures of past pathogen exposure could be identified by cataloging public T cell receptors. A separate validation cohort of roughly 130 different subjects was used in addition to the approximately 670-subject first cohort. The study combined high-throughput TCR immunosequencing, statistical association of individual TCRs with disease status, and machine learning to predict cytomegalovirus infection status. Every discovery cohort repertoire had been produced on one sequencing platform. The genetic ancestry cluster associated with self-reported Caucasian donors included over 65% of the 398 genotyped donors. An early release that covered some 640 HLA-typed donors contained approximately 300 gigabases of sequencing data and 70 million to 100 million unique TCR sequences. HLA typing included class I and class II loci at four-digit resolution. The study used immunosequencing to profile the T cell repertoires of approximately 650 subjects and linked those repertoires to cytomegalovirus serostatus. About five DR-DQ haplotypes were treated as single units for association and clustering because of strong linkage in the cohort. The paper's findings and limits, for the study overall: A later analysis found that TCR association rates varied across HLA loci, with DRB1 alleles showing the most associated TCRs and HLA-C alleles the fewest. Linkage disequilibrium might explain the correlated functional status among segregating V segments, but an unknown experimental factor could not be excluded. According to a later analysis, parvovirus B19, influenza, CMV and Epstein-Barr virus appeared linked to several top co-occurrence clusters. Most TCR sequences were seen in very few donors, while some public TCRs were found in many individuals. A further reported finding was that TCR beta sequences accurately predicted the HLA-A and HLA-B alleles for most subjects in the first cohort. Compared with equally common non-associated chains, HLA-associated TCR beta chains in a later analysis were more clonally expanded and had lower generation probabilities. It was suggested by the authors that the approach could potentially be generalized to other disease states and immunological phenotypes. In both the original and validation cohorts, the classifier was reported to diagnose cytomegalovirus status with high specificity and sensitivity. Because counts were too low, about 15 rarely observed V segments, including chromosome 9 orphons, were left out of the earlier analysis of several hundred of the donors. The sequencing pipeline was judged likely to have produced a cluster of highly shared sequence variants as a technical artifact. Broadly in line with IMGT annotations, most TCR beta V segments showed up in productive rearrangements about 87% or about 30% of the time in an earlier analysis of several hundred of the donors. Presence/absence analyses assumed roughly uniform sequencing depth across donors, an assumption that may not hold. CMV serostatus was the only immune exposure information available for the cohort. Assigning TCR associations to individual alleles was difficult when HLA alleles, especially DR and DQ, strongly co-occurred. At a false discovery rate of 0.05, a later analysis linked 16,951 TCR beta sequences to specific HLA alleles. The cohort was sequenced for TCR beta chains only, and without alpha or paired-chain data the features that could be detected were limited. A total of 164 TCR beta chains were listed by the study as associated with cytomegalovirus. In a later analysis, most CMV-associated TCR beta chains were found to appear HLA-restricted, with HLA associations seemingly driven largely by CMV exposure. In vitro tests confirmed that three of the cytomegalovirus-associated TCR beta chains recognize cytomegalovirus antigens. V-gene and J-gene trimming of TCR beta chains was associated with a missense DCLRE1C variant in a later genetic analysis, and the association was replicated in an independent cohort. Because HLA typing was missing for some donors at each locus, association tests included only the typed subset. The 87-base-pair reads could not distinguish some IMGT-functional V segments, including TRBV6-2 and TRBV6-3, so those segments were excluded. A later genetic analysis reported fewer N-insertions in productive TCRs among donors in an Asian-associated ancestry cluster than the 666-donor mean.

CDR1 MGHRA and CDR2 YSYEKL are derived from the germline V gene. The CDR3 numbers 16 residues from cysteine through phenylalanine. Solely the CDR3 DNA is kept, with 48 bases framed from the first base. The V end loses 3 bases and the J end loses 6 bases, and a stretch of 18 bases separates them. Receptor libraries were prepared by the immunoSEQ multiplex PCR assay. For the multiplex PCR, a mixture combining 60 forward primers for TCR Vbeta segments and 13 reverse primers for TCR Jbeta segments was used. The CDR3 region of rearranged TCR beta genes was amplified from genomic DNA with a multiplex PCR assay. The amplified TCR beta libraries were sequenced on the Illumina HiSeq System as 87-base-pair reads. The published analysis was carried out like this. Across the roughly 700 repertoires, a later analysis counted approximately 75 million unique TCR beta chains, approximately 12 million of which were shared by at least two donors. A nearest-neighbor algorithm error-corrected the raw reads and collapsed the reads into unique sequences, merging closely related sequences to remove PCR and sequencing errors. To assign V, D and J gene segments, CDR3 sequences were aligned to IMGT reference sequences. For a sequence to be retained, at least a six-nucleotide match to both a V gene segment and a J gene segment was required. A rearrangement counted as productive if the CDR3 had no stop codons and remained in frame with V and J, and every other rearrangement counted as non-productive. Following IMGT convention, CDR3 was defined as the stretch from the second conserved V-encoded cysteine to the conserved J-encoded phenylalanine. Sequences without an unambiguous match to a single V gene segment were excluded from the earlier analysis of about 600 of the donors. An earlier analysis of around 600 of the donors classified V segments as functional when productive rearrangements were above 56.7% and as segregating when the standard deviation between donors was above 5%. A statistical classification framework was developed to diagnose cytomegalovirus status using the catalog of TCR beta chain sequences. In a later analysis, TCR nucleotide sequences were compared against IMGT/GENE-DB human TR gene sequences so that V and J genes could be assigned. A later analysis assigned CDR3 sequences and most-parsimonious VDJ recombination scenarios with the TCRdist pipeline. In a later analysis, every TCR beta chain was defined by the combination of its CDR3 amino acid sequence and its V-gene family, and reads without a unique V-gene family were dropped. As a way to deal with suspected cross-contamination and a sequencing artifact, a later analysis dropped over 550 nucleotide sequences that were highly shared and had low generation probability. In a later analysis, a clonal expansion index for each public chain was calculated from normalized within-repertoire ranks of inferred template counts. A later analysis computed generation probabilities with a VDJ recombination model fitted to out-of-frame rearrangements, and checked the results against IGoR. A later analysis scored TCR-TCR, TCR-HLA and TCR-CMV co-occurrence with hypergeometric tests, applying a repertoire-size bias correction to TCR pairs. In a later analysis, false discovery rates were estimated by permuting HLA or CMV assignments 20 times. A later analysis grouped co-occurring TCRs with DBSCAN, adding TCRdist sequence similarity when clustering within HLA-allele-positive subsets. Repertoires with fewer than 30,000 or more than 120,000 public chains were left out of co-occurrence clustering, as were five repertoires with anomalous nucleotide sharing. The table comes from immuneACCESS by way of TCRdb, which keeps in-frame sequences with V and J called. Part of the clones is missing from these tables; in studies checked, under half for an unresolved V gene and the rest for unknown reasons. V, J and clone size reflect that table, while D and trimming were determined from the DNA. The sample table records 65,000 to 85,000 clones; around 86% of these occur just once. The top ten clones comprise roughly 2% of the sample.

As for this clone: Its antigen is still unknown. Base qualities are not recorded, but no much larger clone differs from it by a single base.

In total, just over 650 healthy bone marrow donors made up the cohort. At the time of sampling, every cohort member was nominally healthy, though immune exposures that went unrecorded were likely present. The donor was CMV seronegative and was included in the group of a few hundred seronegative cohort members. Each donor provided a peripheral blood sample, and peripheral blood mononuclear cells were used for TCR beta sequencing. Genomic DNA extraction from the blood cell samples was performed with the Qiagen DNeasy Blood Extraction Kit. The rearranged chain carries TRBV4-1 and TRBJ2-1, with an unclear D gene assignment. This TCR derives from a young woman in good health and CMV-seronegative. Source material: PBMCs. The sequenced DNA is TGCGCCAGCAGCCAGGATTTCGGGTCCCAAGGCAATGAGCAGTTCTTC. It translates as CASSQDFGSQGNEQFF.